Presented here are 16 T cell receptor beta chains from one specimen sequenced in a study of cytomegalovirus exposure and HLA in healthy donors. Vbeta (60) and Jbeta (13) primers were used in the PCR. This table comes from immunoSEQ multiplex PCR, and its TCRdb copy is limited to in-frame clones, with some not included. The top ten hold roughly 11% of the sample, which has roughly 100,000 clones, 75% to 85% seen once. Sequenced sample: PBMCs. These receptors came from a man aged 18 to 29 in good health and CMV-seropositive.

V gene TRBV2 combines with J gene TRBJ1-5; 11 nucleotides align to TRBD1. Germline V gene sequence: CDR1 SNHLY, CDR2 FYNNEI. CDR3 length: 16 residues. The V and J ends lost 6 bases and 1 base, in that order; junction bases with no gene match: 5. The CDR3 nucleotides read TGTGCCAGCAGACCGGGACAGGGGGACAGCAATCAGCCCCAGCATTTT. It codes for CASRPGQGDSNQPQHF. The full variable domain, rest sourced from reference TRBV2 and TRBJ1-5, is EPEVTQTPSHQVTQMGQEVILRCVPISNHLYFYWYRQILGQKVEFLVSFYNNEISEKSEIFDDQFSVERPDGSNFTLKIRSTKLEDSAMYFCASRPGQGDSNQPQHFGDGTRLSIL.

The J gene is TRBJ2-3, the V gene TRBV10-1; D is possibly TRBD2 (7 bases). This CDR3 has 15 residues. V lost 3 bases and J 2 bases, leaving 12 bases between the germline ends. Per germline, CDR1 WNHNN and CDR2 SYGVQD (reference sequence). In DNA form, the CDR3 reads TGCGCCAGCAGTGAACCGGGGGGCCTCACAGATACGCAGTATTTT. The encoded protein is CASSEPGGLTDTQYF.

The chain joins TRBV9 to TRBJ2-1, with 8 bases matching TRBD2. The CDR3 has 14 amino acids. The germline CDR1 and CDR2 sequences are SGDLS and YYNGEE. V trimming: 4 bases; J trimming: 5 bases; junction bases outside the gene matches: 5. The CDR3: CASSSGTRDNEQFF. CDR3 nucleotides: TGTGCCAGCAGCTCCGGGACTAGGGACAATGAGCAGTTCTTC.

The V and J genes are TRBV7-9 and TRBJ1-2; D call uncertain. V was clipped by 8 bases and J by 3 bases, with 10 bases between them. The germline V gene encodes CDR1 SEHNR and CDR2 FQNEAQ (reference sequence). CDR3 size: 12 residues. CDR3 in amino acids: CASLVSDYGYTF. Here the CDR3 DNA reads TGTGCCAGCTTAGTTAGTGACTATGGCTACACCTTC.

This chain joins TRBV11-2 and TRBJ1-2, with D perhaps TRBD1 (6 bases). V was pared by 1 base and J by 6 bases, with 12 bases between. Germline V gene lookup returns CDR1 SGHAT and CDR2 FQNNGV. There are 14 residues in the CDR3. CDR3 nucleotide sequence: TGTGCCAGCAGCTTAGTAGGCAGGGGCGATGGCTACACCTTC. As protein: CASSLVGRGDGYTF.

This chain links TRBV29-1 with TRBJ1-5; D is possibly TRBD1 (6 bases). V was clipped by 7 bases and J by 1 base, with 17 bases between them. Germline V gene lookup returns CDR1 SQVTM and CDR2 ANQGSEA. The CDR3 is 15 amino acids. CDR3 residues: CSASQGIGSNQPQHF. DNA of the CDR3: TGCAGCGCATCGCAGGGGATCGGGAGCAATCAGCCCCAGCATTTT.

This clone was counted a few times. The rearrangement uses TRBV11-3 and TRBJ1-5; 7 nucleotides match TRBD1. Germline CDR1 SGHNT, CDR2 YENEEA. The J segment lost 1 base and the V segment lost 2 bases, leaving 14 bases of the junction unmatched. The CDR3 runs to 19 residues. CDR3 residues: CASSLWTGKSVGSNQPQHF. DNA for the CDR3: TGTGCCAGCAGCTTATGGACAGGCAAATCCGTCGGGAGCAATCAGCCCCAGCATTTT.

The V gene is TRBV5-1, the J gene TRBJ1-1, with 7 bases matching TRBD1. V lost 2 bases, J lost 7 bases, and 8 bases stayed unmatched. This CDR3 contains 14 residues. Per germline, CDR1 SGHRS and CDR2 YFSETQ. The DNA of the CDR3 is TGCGCCAGCAGCTTAACGACAGGGAGAGTTGAAGCTTTCTTT. Protein: CASSLTTGRVEAFF.

The chain joins TRBV5-4 to TRBJ1-6, with 9 bases aligning to TRBD1. The junction had 8 bases not matched to a gene; V was cut back by 4 bases and J by 9 bases. The CDR3 runs to 15 residues. The germline CDR1 and CDR2 sequences are SGHNT and YYREEE (reference sequence). CDR3 nucleotides: TGTGCCAGCAGCCTTTCACAGGGGGCCAGTTCACCCCTCCACTTT. Translation gives CASSLSQGASSPLHF.

V is TRBV9 and J is TRBJ2-7; TRBD2 matches at 8 bases. This CDR3 region has 14 residues. With V trimmed by 3 bases and J by 9 bases, 11 bases remained unmatched. The germline V gene encodes CDR1 SGDLS and CDR2 YYNGEE. The CDR3 sequence: CASSEAGTRSVQYF. The CDR3 bases are TGTGCCAGCAGCGAGGCCGGGACTAGATCAGTGCAGTACTTC.

CDR3: CASSLGPDRGHGVLYEQYF. In DNA, the CDR3 is TGCGCCAGCAGCTTGGGGCCGGACAGGGGGCACGGGGTCCTCTACGAGCAGTACTTC. This chain joins TRBV5-1 and TRBJ2-7; 11 nucleotides agree with TRBD1. V was clipped by 0 bases and J by 3 bases; unmatched bases: 14. The CDR3 runs to 19 residues. Germline assignment: CDR1 SGHRS and CDR2 YFSETQ.

Concerning this clone itself: This likely comes from a read error, as the CDR3 has no conserved phenylalanine or tryptophan at its end. The V and J genes are TRBV5-4 and TRBJ1-2, with D possibly matching TRBD1 (6 bases). V dropped 1 base and J dropped 7 bases, with 11 bases sitting between them. The CDR3 totals 13 residues. Germline CDR1 reads SGHNT; CDR2 reads YYREEE (reference sequence). This CDR3 is CASSLTGNIGYTV. Written as DNA, the CDR3 is TGTGCCAGCAGCTTGACAGGGAACATTGGCTACACCGTC.

This sequence joins TRBV6-1 and TRBJ2-7; 9 nucleotides align to TRBD2. V shed 5 bases, J shed 1 base, and the junction held 6 bases outside the gene matches. The CDR3 sequence is 15 residues long. Germline CDR1 is MNHNS and CDR2 is SASEGT. CDR3 amino acids: CASSNSGGLSYEQYF. The DNA for the CDR3 is TGTGCCAGCAGTAATAGCGGGGGACTATCCTACGAGCAGTACTTC.

The chain links TRBV7-2 to TRBJ1-1; weak D call: TRBD1 (5 bases). The germline CDR1 and CDR2 sequences are SGHTA and FQGNSA. The CDR3 contains 16 residues. The germline V and J ends were trimmed by 7 bases and 0 bases, with 18 bases remaining between them. The CDR3 DNA is TGTGCCAGCAACAAGGGGAAGGGCAGGCTGAACACTGAAGCTTTCTTT. Protein product: CASNKGKGRLNTEAFF.

The V and J genes are TRBV6-5 and TRBJ1-1; D is unresolved. V lost 6 bases to trimming and J lost 0 bases, with 8 bases between them. The germline V gene has CDR1 MNHEY and CDR2 SVGAGI. CDR3 length equals 13 residues. For the CDR3, the DNA is TGTGCCAGCAGCCCACTCATGAACACTGAAGCTTTCTTT. Translation: CASSPLMNTEAFF.

The V call is TRBV19, the J call TRBJ2-7, with 7 bases aligning to TRBD1. The V and J ends lost 5 bases and 0 bases, in that order; junction bases with no gene match: 4. The CDR3 runs 14 residues. Per the germline V gene, CDR1 is LNHDA and CDR2 is SQIVND (reference sequence). CDR3 bases: TGTGCCAGTAGTTCCCGGGACAGCTCCTACGAGCAGTACTTC. This codes for CASSSRDSSYEQYF.